Following are 8 T cell receptor beta chains from one sample sequenced in a study of shared clonotypes between healthy human individuals. Method: immunoSEQ multiplex PCR; TCRdb's copy keeps in-frame clones and lacks some. The table has some 2,000,000 clones, 85% to 95% seen once. Sequencing was carried out using naive CD4+ T cells sorted from blood. Subset here: CD45RA+ positively selected. The receptor source for this set is a man younger than 35 in good health.

V is TRBV10-3 and J is TRBJ1-1; maybe TRBD1 (6 bases). The germline V gene has CDR1 ENHRY and CDR2 SYGVKD. The CDR3 runs 14 residues. Trimming left V 7 bases short and J 1 base short, with 13 bases between. The CDR3 DNA reads TGTGCCATCACCATGGACAGAAAGAACACTGAAGCTTTCTTT. Protein product: CAITMDRKNTEAFF.

This chain connects TRBV2 to TRBJ2-1; D unresolved. Trimming cost V 9 bases and J 1 base, with 10 bases left between them. The CDR3 is 13 amino acids. Germline CDR1 and CDR2: SNHLY and FYNNEI. CDR3 DNA sequence: TGTGCCAGTTCCGGGCAGTCCTACAATGAGCAGTTCTTC. Translation: CASSGQSYNEQFF.

The rearrangement uses TRBV6-5 and TRBJ1-2; 9 bases line up with TRBD1. The germline V gene encodes CDR1 MNHEY and CDR2 SVGAGI. With 5 bases clipped from V and 6 bases from J, the junction kept 7 bases outside the gene matches. The CDR3 is 14 residues long. The CDR3 is CASSLTGGPNGYTF. The CDR3 nucleotides read TGTGCCAGCAGTCTTACAGGGGGCCCTAATGGCTACACCTTC.

This chain links TRBV4-3 with TRBJ2-3; TRBD2 matches at 12 bases. Per germline, CDR1 LGHNA and CDR2 YSLEER. This CDR3 has 19 residues. Trimming at V came to 2 bases and at J to 4 bases, leaving 13 bases not matched to a gene. CDR3 in DNA: TGCGCCAGCAGCCAAAATTCACTAGCGGGAGGTGGATGGGCAGATACGCAGTATTTT. It is translated as CASSQNSLAGGGWADTQYF.

This chain connects TRBV6-5 to TRBJ1-1; the D gene is possibly TRBD1 (5 bases). Trimming took off 6 bases at V and 3 bases at J, with 17 bases between the two ends. From germline, CDR1 is MNHEY and CDR2 SVGAGI. The CDR3 has 15 amino acids. This chain's CDR3 is CASSSSGPGYTEAFF. The CDR3 DNA is TGTGCCAGCAGCAGTTCAGGGCCGGGCTACACTGAAGCTTTCTTT.

Turning to this clone: The identical CDR3 is also encoded by other nucleotide sequences in the sample. The rearrangement links TRBV9 to TRBJ2-3; D remains unclear. Between the trimmed V and J ends, which lost 0 bases and 4 bases, there was a span of 3 bases. CDR3 length equals 12 residues. CDR1 is SGDLS, CDR2 YYNGEE, per germline. CDR3 loop: CASSVAADTQYF. The CDR3 DNA sequence: TGTGCCAGCAGCGTAGCGGCAGATACGCAGTATTTT.

The V and J genes are TRBV4-3 and TRBJ2-3; 10 bases line up with TRBD2. V gave up 4 bases and J gave up 1 base; unmatched junction bases: 5. Germline V lookup: CDR1 LGHNA, CDR2 YSLEER. The CDR3 spans 16 residues. CDR3 sequence (DNA): TGCGCCAGCAGCCCGCGTGGGACTAGCGGCACAGATACGCAGTATTTT. Protein sequence: CASSPRGTSGTDTQYF.

The chain links TRBV5-6 to TRBJ2-7, with a tentative D call TRBD2 (6 bases). Germline V gene sequence: CDR1 SGHDT, CDR2 YYEEEE. V was pared by 4 bases and J by 5 bases, with 22 bases between. This CDR3 contains 16 residues. CDR3 residues: CASSAFAGPLLNEQYF. DNA for the CDR3: TGTGCCAGCAGCGCCTTCGCGGGGCCTCTCCTAAACGAGCAGTACTTC.